The source of this T cell receptor (beta chain) is a study of blood T cell repertoires in COVID-19. Across the study: Collection of acute and convalescent COVID-19 samples took place in the United States, Italy and Spain. The analysed material was cDNA or gDNA that came from T cells, B-cell-depleted T cells, or PBMCs.

Per the germline V gene, CDR1 is SGHTA and CDR2 is FQGNSA. CDR3 length: 14 amino acids. Germline trimming cut 6 bases from V and 1 base from J; bases unmatched to any gene: 3. Sequencing was performed with immunoSEQ multiplex PCR; in TCRdb, only in-frame clones are kept and a portion is missing. This sample has a few hundred thousand clones; about four fifths occur once, and the top ten carry over 4.5%. Participants came from roughly 23 US areas, aged about 18 to 89 years. All recovered Cohort 3 donors got two negative PCRs, got clearance, or saw symptom resolution. The receptor's source is a woman aged 45 to 65 who had recovered from COVID-19. Sequences were obtained from PBMCs or T cells enriched from blood (not recorded which). This chain uses TRBV7-2 with TRBJ1-1; 9 nucleotides line up with TRBD1. This CDR3 reads CASSKQGANTEAFF. CDR3 in DNA: TGTGCCAGCAGTAAACAGGGGGCGAACACTGAAGCTTTCTTT.